Each of the 30 T cell receptor beta chains below was sequenced from the same sample in a study of cytomegalovirus exposure and HLA in healthy donors. This PCR relied on a set of 60 Vbeta primers and 13 Jbeta primers. This table comes from immunoSEQ multiplex PCR, and its TCRdb copy is limited to in-frame clones, with some not included. The sample lists 300,000 or so clones, 80% to 90% occurring once. The specimen was PBMCs. Source of these receptors: a woman in her thirties or forties in good health and CMV-seropositive.

The rearrangement joins TRBV7-8 to TRBJ2-1, with TRBD1 identical over 8 bases. The CDR3 has 17 residues. V trimming: 4 bases; J trimming: 4 bases; junction bases outside the gene matches: 12. The germline gives CDR1 SGHVS, CDR2 FQNEAQ. The CDR3 protein is CASSSGTGLTFYNEQFF. The CDR3 bases are TGTGCCAGCAGCTCGGGGACAGGATTGACTTTTTACAATGAGCAGTTCTTC.

This chain links TRBV29-1 with TRBJ1-3; a weak D match, TRBD1 (6 bases). V lost 7 bases and J lost 3, with 7 bases in between. The CDR3 totals 11 residues. Germline CDR1 and CDR2: SQVTM and ANQGSEA. This CDR3 is CSGTVGNTIYF. CDR3 nucleotides: TGCAGCGGGACAGTTGGAAACACCATATATTTT.

This CDR3 reads CASSQCPLYGYTF. The DNA of the CDR3 is TGCGCCAGCAGTCAGTGCCCACTCTATGGCTACACCTTC. The V call is TRBV23-1, the J call TRBJ1-2; D is undetermined. TRBV23-1 is an ORF for which the function is uncertain. V gave up 3 bases and J gave up 4 bases, with 9 bases separating them. This CDR3 comprises 13 residues.

The V gene is TRBV7-8, the J gene TRBJ1-2; 7 positions agree with TRBD1. V lost 5 bases, J lost 3 bases, and 12 bases stayed unmatched. This CDR3 is 16 amino acids long. CDR1 is SGHVS, CDR2 FQNEAQ, per germline. CDR3 loop: CASSAFPGGEHYGYTF. CDR3 nucleotide sequence: TGTGCCAGCAGCGCCTTCCCAGGGGGTGAGCACTATGGCTACACCTTC.

The rearrangement uses TRBV28 and TRBJ1-6; 9 nucleotides agree with TRBD1. The ends lost 7 bases at V and 9 bases at J; junction bases unmatched: 7. Germline assignment: CDR1 MDHEN and CDR2 SYDVKM. The length of the CDR3 is 14 residues. As DNA, the CDR3 is TGTGCCAGCAATCCCCGGGACAGGGTTTCACCCCTCCACTTT. This encodes CASNPRDRVSPLHF.

Only one count was recorded for this clone. The chain couples TRBV27 to TRBJ2-6, with TRBD1 matching over 11 bases. Germline CDR1 reads MNHEY; CDR2 reads SMNVEV (reference sequence). There are 18 residues in the CDR3. J was trimmed by 0 bases and V by 4 bases; bases with no gene match: 5. The CDR3 region is CASSWADRGHSGANVLTF. The DNA of the CDR3 is TGTGCCAGCAGTTGGGCGGACAGGGGGCACTCTGGGGCCAACGTCCTGACTTTC.

This clone was observed a few times. The V and J genes are TRBV4-2 and TRBJ2-5, with a weak D call TRBD2 (6 bases). CDR1 and CDR2 (germline): LGHNA, YNFKEQ. CDR3 length: 18 residues. V lost 0 bases and J 3 bases, leaving 20 bases between the germline ends. CDR3 bases: TGTGCCAGCAGCCAAGATCGGTCGGGGTTGACTAGTGAAGAGACCCAGTACTTC. This sequence encodes CASSQDRSGLTSEETQYF.

The chain links TRBV27 to TRBJ2-2; a weak D match, TRBD1 (6 bases). The CDR3 totals 15 residues. The V gene's germline CDR1 is MNHEY and CDR2 SMNVEV (reference sequence). V was shortened by 0 bases and J by 5 bases, with 10 bases between the two germline ends. CDR3 bases: TGTGCCAGCAGTTTATCCGCAGGGGCGACCGGGGAGCTGTTTTTT. Its protein product is CASSLSAGATGELFF.

This sequence joins TRBV5-1 and TRBJ2-2, with D perhaps TRBD2 (6 bases). The CDR3 is 14 residues long. V gave up 0 bases and J gave up 6 bases, with 9 bases separating them. The V gene's germline CDR1 is SGHRS and CDR2 YFSETQ. The CDR3 nucleotides read TGCGCCAGCAGCTTGGCTGGGGAGGCCGGGGAGCTGTTTTTT. Its protein is CASSLAGEAGELFF. Together with reference TRBV5-1 and TRBJ2-2, the CDR3 gives the full variable domain: KAGVTQTPRYLIKTRGQQVTLSCSPISGHRSVSWYQQTPGQGLQFLFEYFSETQRNKGNFPGRFSGRQFSNSRSEMNVSTLELGDSALYLCASSLAGEAGELFFGEGSRLTVL.

The V call is TRBV29-1, the J call TRBJ2-7, with 8 bases fitting TRBD2. The CDR3 is 13 residues long. The trim removed 3 bases at V and 6 bases at J, leaving 7 bases unmatched. Looked up from germline, CDR1 is SQVTM and CDR2 is ANQGSEA. In nucleotides, the CDR3 is TGCAGCGTTGAGTCCGGGACTAGAGGCGAGCAGTACTTC. Its translation: CSVESGTRGEQYF.

The V gene is TRBV29-1, the J gene TRBJ2-3, with 11 positions matching TRBD2. Losses at the gene ends were 7 bases for V and 1 base for J; bases not matched to a gene: 25. Germline assignment: CDR1 SQVTM and CDR2 ANQGSEA. This CDR3 is built from 21 residues. The CDR3 DNA reads TGCAGCGATACCGTAGCGGGAGGGCCCCTACCCACCCCAATTCGCACAGATACGCAGTATTTT. This sequence encodes CSDTVAGGPLPTPIRTDTQYF.

This chain connects TRBV25-1 to TRBJ2-7, with TRBD2 identical over 7 bases. The germline V gene encodes CDR1 MGHDK and CDR2 SYGVNS. The CDR3 has 14 amino acids. The junction had 6 bases not matched to a gene; V was cut back by 7 bases and J by 0 bases. The CDR3 is CASTTGGSSYEQYF. CDR3 DNA sequence: TGTGCCAGCACCACCGGGGGGAGCTCCTACGAGCAGTACTTC.

This chain connects TRBV2 to TRBJ1-5; 7 bases align to TRBD1. Germline values: CDR1 SNHLY, CDR2 FYNNEI. With 7 bases clipped from V and 4 bases from J, the junction kept 4 bases outside the gene matches. The CDR3 has 13 amino acids. The CDR3, as DNA: TGTGCCAGCAAGGAACAGGGGAATCAGCCCCAGCATTTT. Its protein product is CASKEQGNQPQHF.

The chain couples TRBV28 to TRBJ2-2, with 9 bases lining up with TRBD2. The CDR3 sequence is 16 residues long. V shed 5 bases, J shed 7 bases, and the junction held 11 bases outside the gene matches. Germline-derived CDR1 and CDR2 are MDHEN and SYDVKM. CDR3 DNA: TGTGCCAGCAGTCCCGGGACTAGCATCAACTACGGGGAGCTGTTTTTT. Translated, it gives CASSPGTSINYGELFF.

V and J are TRBV19 and TRBJ2-3, with 10 bases matching TRBD2. Germline V gives CDR1 LNHDA, CDR2 SQIVND (reference sequence). V was clipped by 3 bases and J by 8 bases; unmatched bases: 8. The CDR3 is 15 amino acids. In nucleotides, the CDR3 is TGTGCCAGTAGTATCAAGCTAGCGGGGGACGGTACGCAGTATTTT. This translates into CASSIKLAGDGTQYF. The full variable domain, rest sourced from reference TRBV19 and TRBJ2-3, is DGGITQSPKYLFRKEGQNVTLSCEQNLNHDAMYWYRQDPGQGLRLIYYSQIVNDFQKGDIAEGYSVSREKKESFPLTVTSAQKNPTAFYLCASSIKLAGDGTQYFGPGTRLTVL.

This clone has just a few counts. The V and J genes are TRBV6-8 and TRBJ2-7; 7 bases are shared with TRBD2. V was clipped by 2 bases and J by 2 bases; unmatched bases: 15. The germline V gene encodes CDR1 MNHGY and CDR2 SAAAGT. CDR3 length equals 18 residues. The CDR3 nucleotides read TGTGCCAGCAGTTACCTCTCACGGGAGGCATCTAGAACCTACGAGCAGTACTTC. Its translation is CASSYLSREASRTYEQYF.

The V gene is TRBV19, the J gene TRBJ1-4; TRBD1 aligns across 8 bases. Trimming at V came to 6 bases and at J to 2 bases, leaving 5 bases not matched to a gene. This CDR3 has 15 amino acids. Germline CDR1 and CDR2: LNHDA and SQIVND (reference sequence). The CDR3 spells CASSRTGRTNEKLFF. CDR3 in DNA: TGTGCCAGTAGCAGGACAGGGCGGACTAATGAAAAACTGTTTTTT.

The CDR3 region is CAISEFDEQFF. As DNA, the CDR3 is TGTGCCATCAGTGAGTTCGATGAGCAGTTCTTC. This sequence joins TRBV10-3 and TRBJ2-1, with D unresolved. This CDR3 is built from 11 residues. Trimming pared 1 base from V and 8 bases from J, leaving 3 bases between. Germline V lookup: CDR1 ENHRY, CDR2 SYGVKD.

DNA of the CDR3: TGTGCCAGCACTCCTAGTTCCTCAACGGCGGGCTACACCTTC. It translates to CASTPSSSTAGYTF. V gene TRBV6-5 combines with J gene TRBJ1-2; D is uncertain. Between the trimmed V and J ends, which lost 7 bases and 8 bases, there was a span of 20 bases. The CDR3 spans 14 residues. Germline values: CDR1 MNHEY, CDR2 SVGAGI.

J is TRBJ2-7 and V is TRBV4-1, with 15 bases fitting TRBD2. The CDR3 is made up of 17 amino acids. Germline trimming cut 3 bases from V and 5 bases from J; bases unmatched to any gene: 8. Germline CDR1 reads MGHRA; CDR2 reads YSYEKL. CDR3 amino acids: CASSHDRTSGRVDEQYF. In nucleotides, the CDR3 is TGCGCCAGCAGCCATGACCGGACTAGCGGGAGGGTCGACGAGCAGTACTTC.

A few counts support this clone. The same CDR3 can be traced to other DNA sequences in this sample. V is TRBV5-1 and J is TRBJ2-6, with D possibly being TRBD2 (5 bases). Trimming cost V 4 bases and J 0 bases, with 11 bases left between them. The V gene's germline CDR1 is SGHRS and CDR2 YFSETQ. The CDR3 contains 16 residues. In nucleotides, the CDR3 is TGCGCCAGCAGCCCGCTAGCTAGCTCTGGGGCCAACGTCCTGACTTTC. Its translation: CASSPLASSGANVLTF.

This chain links TRBV11-3 with TRBJ2-7; 11 nucleotides line up with TRBD2. With 5 bases clipped from V and 4 bases from J, the junction kept 4 bases outside the gene matches. The CDR3 length is 14 residues. Germline V lookup: CDR1 SGHNT, CDR2 YENEEA. CDR3 sequence reads: CASSERTSGYEQYF. CDR3 nucleotides: TGTGCCAGCAGCGAACGGACTAGCGGGTACGAGCAGTACTTC. Combining the CDR3 with reference TRBV11-3 and TRBJ2-7 gives the whole variable domain EAGVVQSPRYKIIEKKQPVAFWCNPISGHNTLYWYLQNLGQGPELLIRYENEEAVDDSQLPKDRFSAERLKGVDSTLKIQPAELGDSAVYLCASSERTSGYEQYFGPGTRLTVT.

The genes are TRBV13 and TRBJ2-3; D not resolved. Germline CDR1 PRHDT, CDR2 FYEKMQ (reference sequence). The CDR3 is 14 residues long. The ends were cut back, 1 base at V and 5 bases at J, with 10 bases in the middle. The CDR3 bases are TGTGCCAGCAGCTTAGCCCATGAGAAAGATACGCAGTATTTT. It yields the protein CASSLAHEKDTQYF.

This chain joins TRBV11-3 and TRBJ2-7, with 8 bases that match TRBD1. J was trimmed by 7 bases and V by 2 bases; bases with no gene match: 10. This CDR3 contains 15 residues. Germline CDR1 SGHNT, CDR2 YENEEA. CDR3 in amino acids: CASSLYSGQGDEQYF. The CDR3 nucleotides read TGTGCCAGCAGCTTATATTCTGGACAGGGCGATGAGCAGTACTTC.

This chain links TRBV6-5 with TRBJ1-2, with D possibly matching TRBD1 (6 bases). Per the germline V gene, CDR1 is MNHEY and CDR2 is SVGAGI. The CDR3 has 11 amino acids. The CDR3 DNA follows: TGTGCAGGCAGGGGTGGCTATGGCTACACCTTC. The encoded protein is CAGRGGYGYTF.

The V call is TRBV19, the J call TRBJ1-4; D remains unclear. From germline, CDR1 is LNHDA and CDR2 SQIVND (reference sequence). Trimming pared 6 bases from V and 8 bases from J, leaving 10 bases between. This CDR3 region has 12 residues. CDR3 in DNA: TGTGCCAGTAGAAATCAATTCGAAAAACTGTTTTTT. Its protein is CASRNQFEKLFF.

The V call is TRBV7-2, the J call TRBJ1-6; 7 bases are shared with TRBD1. J lost 7 bases, V lost 5 bases, and 8 bases had no gene match. CDR1 is SGHTA and CDR2 is FQGNSA in the germline V gene. This CDR3 is built from 15 residues. The CDR3 spells CASSGRQGGNSPLHF. The CDR3 nucleotides read TGTGCCAGCAGCGGTCGACAGGGAGGAAATTCACCCCTCCACTTT. The full variable domain, completed using reference TRBV7-2 and TRBJ1-6, is GAGVSQSPSNKVTEKGKDVELRCDPISGHTALYWYRQSLGQGLEFLIYFQGNSAPDKSGLPSDRFSAERTGGSVSTLTIQRTQQEDSAVYLCASSGRQGGNSPLHFGNGTRLTVT.

The J gene is TRBJ2-2, the V gene TRBV7-2; 10 bases match TRBD1. V gave up 6 bases and J gave up 7 bases; unmatched junction bases: 5. This CDR3 comprises 14 residues. Per the germline V gene, CDR1 is SGHTA and CDR2 is FQGNSA. The CDR3 loop is CASRWTGGNGELFF. The CDR3 DNA sequence: TGTGCCAGCAGATGGACAGGGGGGAACGGGGAGCTGTTTTTT. Full variable domain (remainder filled in from reference TRBV7-2 and TRBJ2-2): GAGVSQSPSNKVTEKGKDVELRCDPISGHTALYWYRQSLGQGLEFLIYFQGNSAPDKSGLPSDRFSAERTGGSVSTLTIQRTQQEDSAVYLCASRWTGGNGELFFGEGSRLTVL.

The chain employs TRBV9 and TRBJ1-5; D is perhaps TRBD1 (6 bases). Germline assignment: CDR1 SGDLS and CDR2 YYNGEE. This CDR3 is built from 15 residues. Trimming stripped 3 bases from V and 4 bases from J, with 14 bases between. CDR3 bases: TGTGCCAGCAGCGCCTCAGGGGATTTTAATCAGCCCCAGCATTTT. It is translated as CASSASGDFNQPQHF.

The gene calls are TRBV7-3 and TRBJ1-1; TRBD1 matches 7 bases. Germline V gene lookup returns CDR1 SGHTA and CDR2 FQGTGA. Unmatched junction bases numbered 5, after V lost 5 bases and J lost 5 bases. CDR3 length: 13 amino acids. The CDR3 sequence is CASSLTGFTEAFF. The CDR3, as DNA: TGTGCCAGCAGCCTGACAGGGTTTACTGAAGCTTTCTTT.